A single sample is the source of the 15 T cell receptor beta chains below, sequenced in a study of human T cells and chemical hapten exposure (TCRdb year 2021). Total RNA was isolated from unfractionated whole blood collected in Tempus Blood RNA tubes. Receptor libraries were prepared by 5' RACE. Sequencer: Illumina MiSeq. Using fastp trimming at Q25 and MiXCR clonotype assembly, TCRdb reanalyzed the public sequencing data and kept in-frame beta chains. Here each entry gathers all rows of one CDR3 protein and keeps the most common genes and DNA. The sample table shows 81,000 or so distinct CDR3 sequences, and roughly 8.4% are seen once. The leading ten clones occupy under 3% of the sample. Source of these receptors: a male donor in good health.

The genes are TRBV12-3 or TRBV12-4 and TRBJ2-1; TRBD2 agrees at 9 bases. The CDR3 totals 13 residues. The V segment lost 10 bases and the J segment 6 bases; nucleotides outside the gene matches: 7. Here the CDR3 reads CATWAGGGNEQFF. The CDR3 DNA reads TGTGCCACGTGGGCGGGAGGGGGCAATGAGCAGTTCTTC.

The gene calls are TRBV28 and TRBJ1-6; 11 nucleotides align to TRBD1. The V gene's germline CDR1 is MDHEN and CDR2 SYDVKM. Unmatched junction bases numbered 2, after V lost 3 bases and J lost 10 bases. This CDR3 contains 14 residues. The CDR3 nucleotides are TGTGCCAGCAGTTTGGGGACAGGGGGGTCACCCCTCCACTTT. Translating it yields CASSLGTGGSPLHF.

This clonotype was counted ten times or more. The chain employs TRBV4-2 and TRBJ1-1, with 7 bases fitting TRBD1. Germline V gene data show CDR1 as LGHNA and CDR2 as YNFKEQ. This CDR3 contains 14 residues. After removal of 5 bases from V and 0 bases from J, the junction contained 3 bases not matched to a gene. Here the CDR3 reads CASSAGQLNTEAFF. The CDR3, as DNA: TGTGCCAGCAGCGCGGGACAGTTGAACACTGAAGCTTTCTTT.

This clonotype was seen a few times. The genes are TRBV12-5 and TRBJ1-1; 8 bases align to TRBD1. In germline, CDR1 is LGHNT, CDR2 FRNRAP. This CDR3 region has 13 residues. V was pared by 1 base and J by 8 bases, with 3 bases of the junction left unmatched. CDR3 amino acids: CASGLGRDREAFF. The CDR3 coding sequence is TGTGCTAGTGGTTTGGGACGGGACAGGGAAGCTTTCTTT.

The rearrangement joins TRBV20-1 to TRBJ1-5; D is undetermined. Trimming cost V 0 bases and J 5 bases, with 5 bases left between them. The CDR3 runs 12 residues. The germline gives CDR1 DFQATT, CDR2 SNEGSKA (reference sequence). CDR3 loop: CSARDRDQPQHF. In DNA form, the CDR3 reads TGCAGTGCTAGAGATCGGGATCAGCCCCAGCATTTT.

This clonotype was seen only a few times. The CDR3 DNA reads as TGTGCCAGCAGTTTAGTACAGGGGGAAGAGACCCAGTACTTC. Translation: CASSLVQGEETQYF. This chain uses TRBV12-3 or TRBV12-4 with TRBJ2-5; the match to TRBD1 covers 8 bases. V lost 1 base, J lost 3 bases, and 1 base stayed unmatched. The CDR3 totals 14 residues.

In this sample, this clonotype turned up many times. The chain recombines TRBV7-8 with TRBJ2-7; D gene unclear. The CDR3 is 17 amino acids. The ends were cut back, 1 base at V and 0 bases at J, with 16 bases in the middle. Germline CDR1 reads SGHVS; CDR2 reads FQNEAQ. The CDR3 coding sequence is TGTGCCAGCAGCTTAGTTGCCAGCAAAACGTCCTCCTACGAGCAGTACTTC. It is translated as CASSLVASKTSSYEQYF.

This clonotype showed up just a few times. The V call is TRBV12-3 or TRBV12-4, the J call TRBJ2-7; a possible D gene is TRBD2 (6 bases). This CDR3 spans 15 amino acids. V was pared by 3 bases and J by 3 bases, with 15 bases between. The CDR3 here is CASSFGFGSIYEQYF. CDR3 in DNA: TGTGCCAGCAGTTTTGGGTTCGGGAGTATCTACGAGCAGTACTTC.

Details on this clonotype: This may be a read error: a much more frequent sequence differs by one nucleotide. This CDR3 fails to terminate in the conserved phenylalanine or tryptophan, so it likely reflects a read error. The DNA is omitted, as the CDR3 cannot be located on it reliably, and the CDR3 follows TCRdb's listing. V is TRBV21-1 and J is TRBJ2-2; no DNA check was done on the table's D call, TRBD1. TRBV21-1 is a pseudogene. Both ends counted, the CDR3 spans 18 residues. CDR3 in amino acids: CASSKGKRKRAGTGELFS.

This clonotype was counted a few times. J is TRBJ2-5 and V is TRBV14; TRBD1 matches at 7 bases. The germline gives CDR1 SGHDN, CDR2 FVKESK. CDR3 size: 16 residues. V shed 4 bases and J 2 bases; nucleotides not matched to a gene: 10. The CDR3 loop reads CASSLLTGTAQETQYF. CDR3 coding DNA: TGTGCCAGCAGCCTGTTAACCGGGACAGCTCAAGAGACCCAGTACTTC.

This clonotype was recorded many times. V gene TRBV6-8 combines with J gene TRBJ1-1, with no clear D. CDR3 size: 12 residues. Germline-derived CDR1 and CDR2 are MNHGY and SAAAGT. V was shortened by 6 bases and J by 4 bases, with 9 bases between the two germline ends. CDR3 protein: CASSTEGTEAFF. CDR3 in DNA: TGTGCCAGCAGCACAGAGGGCACTGAAGCTTTCTTT.

This clonotype was observed at least ten times. J is TRBJ1-2 and V is TRBV6-1, with a weak D call TRBD1 (5 bases). Germline-derived CDR1 and CDR2 are MNHNS and SASEGT. This CDR3 has 16 residues. The V and J ends lost 5 bases and 2 bases respectively, with 18 bases between them. CDR3 sequence (DNA): TGTGCCAGCAGTAGGGGATGGGACTCTGAGAACTATGGCTACACCTTC. Translating it yields CASSRGWDSENYGYTF.

The rearrangement links TRBV6-2 or TRBV6-3 to TRBJ2-3; 9 bases are a match to TRBD1. J gave up 0 bases and V 6 bases, and 4 bases lay outside the gene matches. The CDR3 consists of 15 residues. Looked up from germline, CDR1 is MNHEY and CDR2 is SVGEGT. The CDR3 spells CASSHGTGSTDTQYF. Here the CDR3 DNA reads TGTGCCAGCAGCCACGGGACAGGGAGCACAGATACGCAGTATTTT.

A word on this clonotype: A much larger clonotype is one base distant, so this may be a read error. The chain combines TRBV5-4 with TRBJ2-5, with 8 bases that match TRBD2. Germline loops: CDR1 SGHNT, CDR2 YYREEE (reference sequence). CDR3 length: 14 residues. This CDR3 is CASSSGTRSGTPYF. CDR3 nucleotides: TGTGCCAGCAGCTCCGGGACTAGATCGGGGACCCCGTACTTC.

In its sample, this clonotype was seen many times. The CDR3 region has the DNA TGTGCCAGCAGCTTATGGGCAGACCAAGAGACCCAGTACTTC. It encodes CASSLWADQETQYF. This rearrangement joins TRBV7-8 to TRBJ2-5, with unresolved D. The germline V gene has CDR1 SGHVS and CDR2 FQNEAQ. The CDR3 runs to 14 residues. Trimming stripped 2 bases from V and 0 bases from J, with 7 bases between.